This TCR beta chain was found in a study of beta chain features in type 1 diabetes (dated by TCRdb to the late 2010s). For the wider study: Mean age, gender distribution, total cell number and subset yield were not different between patients and healthy donors. A total of approximately 100 million sorted cells were examined across all samples, and the number of cells per subset was strongly correlated with RNA yield. In the study, TCRB repertoires of sorted circulating CD4+ T cell subsets from recently diagnosed type 1 diabetes patients were compared with those of matched healthy donors. Regulatory and stem cell-like memory subsets were obtained from only 8 patients and roughly 8 healthy donors, while naive and central memory subsets were obtained from all 28 donors.

This clone was counted ten times or more. Its antigen remains unidentified. Base qualities are not at hand, and no much larger clone is one base apart. The paper as a whole reports these results and caveats: In all four CD4+ subsets, TCRB CDR3 length was moderately but significantly shorter in type 1 diabetes patients. Only small numbers of individuals were included in the HLA sub-analyses, which left unresolved whether HLA type had any influence on TCRB rearrangement. Because cDNA rather than genomic DNA was sequenced, highly expressing activated cells could have been over-represented, although no difference in activation and CD3 levels was found between groups. Patients with type 1 diabetes made fewer insertions and deleted more nucleotides at VDJ recombination sites, implying thymic rearrangement abnormalities. PCR might favor shorter templates, but patient and control samples were amplified and corrected together, so any skew would affect both groups equally. The naive, central memory and regulatory TCRB repertoires appeared to resemble one another more closely among patients than among healthy donors.

All of the isolated RNA was reverse transcribed with the High Capacity cDNA Reverse Transcription Kit, so expressed TCRB transcripts were sequenced. Deep immunoSEQ sequencing was applied to naive, central memory and regulatory T cell samples, giving an average of roughly 3.5 million total reads per sample. Sorted cells were lysed in RLT buffer and RNA was extracted with DNase-treated RNeasy Micro or Mini kits, depending on cell number. To prevent cross-contamination, each cell subset was processed individually, whereas patient and healthy donor samples were processed jointly. TCRB sequences were amplified from cDNA with the immunoSEQ multiplex PCR, producing 87-bp fragments spanning the CDR3 region. Sequencing of the amplicons was performed on the Illumina HiSeq platform. The authors' pipeline ran thus. PCR bias was computationally corrected using synthetic template baselines, reads within Hamming distance 2 were collapsed, and singletons that could not be merged were discarded. Reads were aligned against IMGT to assign V, D and J genes, CDR3 length and insertions or deletions at six rearrangement sites. Within each subset, clonotype counts were normalized to sorted cell number, and only after that were true diversity and Gini coefficients computed with the tcR R package. Repertoire sharing was quantified using the overlap coefficient calculated on TCRB nucleotide sequences. The source is immuneACCESS, and TCRdb retained only in-frame sequences with V and J called. Part of the clones is not carried over; for the studies checked, unresolved V genes explain less than half of this, and the remainder is unexplained. D and trimming were read from the DNA, whereas the V and J calls and clone size are those reported in that table. For this sample the table gives under 250,000 clones, of which 25% to 35% were detected only once. The ten largest account for around 4% of the sample.

Each donor gave one peripheral blood draw, averaging roughly 120 mL, which was collected into heparinised tubes. A BD FACSAria II was used to sort naive, central memory, regulatory and stem cell-like memory CD4+ T cells with a panel that included CD45RO, CCR7, CD25, CD127, CD95 and CD27. All sorted populations exceeded 95% purity. PBMCs were isolated immediately by Lymphoprep density gradient centrifugation and stained directly without culture. So that batch effects would be minimized, each experiment stained and sorted samples in pairs, pairing one healthy donor with one patient. CDR3 length: 17 amino acids, cysteine to phenylalanine. CDR3 DNA only is kept here, 51 bases in frame from base 1. The V and J ends are trimmed by 5 bases and 0 bases, leaving 20 bases between them. In the germline V gene (reference sequence), CDR1 corresponds to SGHNT and CDR2 to YYREEE.

Input material: central memory CD4+ T cells from blood. The sequence joins TRBV5-4 to TRBJ1-2, with the D segment identity uncertain. This clonotype was sampled from a man aged 30 to 45 in good health. The bases read TGTGCCAGCAGGCCCAACCAAGGGTTCGCGGCTAACTATGGCTACACCTTC. The translation is CASRPNQGFAANYGYTF.